This T cell receptor beta chain was identified in a study of blood T cell repertoires in COVID-19. Study summary: From the United States, Italy and Spain came samples of acute and convalescent COVID-19. Sources were T cells, B-cell-depleted T cells, or PBMCs; the material itself was cDNA or gDNA.

Per the original methods: By means of reference gene primer amplification, nucleated cell counts were estimated. TCRdb's copy holds only in-frame clones and misses some; the assay was immunoSEQ multiplex PCR. V, J and clone size are those of that table, while D and trimming were read from the DNA. The data show some 150,000 clones, with 80% to 90% seen just once and around 3.5% held by the top ten. The CDR3 spans 12 residues. Germline lookup yields CDR1 SEHNR and CDR2 FQNEAQ (reference sequence). Trimming left V 6 bases short and J 6 bases short, with 11 bases between. J is TRBJ1-2 and V is TRBV7-9; D is unresolved. The TCR comes from a man aged 70 or older with acute or convalescent COVID-19. The source material was peripheral blood. The CDR3 DNA is TGTGCCAGCAGTGAAACGAGGGATGGCTACACCTTC. Protein: CASSETRDGYTF. Together with reference TRBV7-9 and TRBJ1-2, the CDR3 gives the full variable domain: DTGVSQNPRHKITKRGQNVTFRCDPISEHNRLYWYRQTLGQGPEFLTYFQNEAQLEKSRLLSDRFSAERPKGSFSTLEIQRTEQGDSAMYLCASSETRDGYTFGSGTRLTVV.